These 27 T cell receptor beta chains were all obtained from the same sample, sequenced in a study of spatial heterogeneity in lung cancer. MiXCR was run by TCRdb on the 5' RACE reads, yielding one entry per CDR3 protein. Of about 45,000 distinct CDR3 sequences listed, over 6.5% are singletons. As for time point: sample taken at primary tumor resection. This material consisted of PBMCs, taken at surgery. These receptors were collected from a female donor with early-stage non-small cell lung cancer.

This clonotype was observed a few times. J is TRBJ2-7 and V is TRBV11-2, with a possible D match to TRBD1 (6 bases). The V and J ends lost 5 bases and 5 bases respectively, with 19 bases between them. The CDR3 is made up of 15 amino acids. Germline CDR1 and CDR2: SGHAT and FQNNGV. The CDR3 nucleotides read TGTGCCAGCAGCCGGAACAGGGTTCGCCTCCACGAGCAGTACTTC. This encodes CASSRNRVRLHEQYF.

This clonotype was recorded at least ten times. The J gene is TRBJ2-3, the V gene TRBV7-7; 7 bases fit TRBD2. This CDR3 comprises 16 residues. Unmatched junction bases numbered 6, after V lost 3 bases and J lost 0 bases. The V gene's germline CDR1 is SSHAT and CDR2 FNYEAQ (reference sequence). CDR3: CASSLGGGTSTDTQYF. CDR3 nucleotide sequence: TGTGCCAGCAGCTTGGGGGGGGGAACTAGCACAGATACGCAGTATTTT.

The DNA of the CDR3 is TGCGCCAGCAGCTTCGGACAACCCCTCCGGGAGACCCAGTACTTC. Translation gives CASSFGQPLRETQYF. The rearrangement links TRBV5-1 to TRBJ2-5; TRBD1 is a possible D gene (5 bases). There are 15 residues in the CDR3. V was shortened by 2 bases and J by 5 bases, with 16 bases between the two germline ends. The V gene's germline CDR1 is SGHRS and CDR2 YFSETQ.

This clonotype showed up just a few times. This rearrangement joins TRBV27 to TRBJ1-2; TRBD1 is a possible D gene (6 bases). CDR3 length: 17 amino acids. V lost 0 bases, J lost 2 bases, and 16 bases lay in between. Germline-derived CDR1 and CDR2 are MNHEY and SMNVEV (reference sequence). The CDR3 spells CASSLSILGALNYGYTF. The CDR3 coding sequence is TGTGCCAGCAGTTTATCGATATTGGGGGCCCTCAACTATGGCTACACCTTC.

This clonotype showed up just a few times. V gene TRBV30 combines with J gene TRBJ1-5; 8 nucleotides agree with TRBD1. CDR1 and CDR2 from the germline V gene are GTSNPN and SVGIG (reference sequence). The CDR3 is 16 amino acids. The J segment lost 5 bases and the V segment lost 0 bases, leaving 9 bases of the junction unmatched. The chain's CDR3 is CAWSVGQGSFDQPQHF. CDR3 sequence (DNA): TGTGCCTGGAGTGTCGGACAGGGTAGTTTCGATCAGCCCCAGCATTTT.

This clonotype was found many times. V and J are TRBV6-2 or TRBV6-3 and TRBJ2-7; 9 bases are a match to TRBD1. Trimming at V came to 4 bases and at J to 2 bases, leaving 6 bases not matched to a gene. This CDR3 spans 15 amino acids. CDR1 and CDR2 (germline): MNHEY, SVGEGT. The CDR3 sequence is CASSSRTGEAYEQYF. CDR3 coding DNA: TGTGCCAGCAGTTCCCGGACAGGGGAGGCCTACGAGCAGTACTTC.

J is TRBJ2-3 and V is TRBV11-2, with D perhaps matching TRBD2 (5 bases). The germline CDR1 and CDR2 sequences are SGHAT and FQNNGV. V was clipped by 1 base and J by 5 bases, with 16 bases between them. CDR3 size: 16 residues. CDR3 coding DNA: TGTGCCAGCAGCTTAGTTGTTCGGCTAGCTGGAGATACGCAGTATTTT. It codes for CASSLVVRLAGDTQYF.

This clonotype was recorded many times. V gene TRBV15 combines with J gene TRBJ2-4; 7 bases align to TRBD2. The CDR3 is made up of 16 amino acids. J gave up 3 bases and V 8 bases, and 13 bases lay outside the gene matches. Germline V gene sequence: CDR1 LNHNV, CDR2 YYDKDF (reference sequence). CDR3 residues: CATGRERAGSKNIQYF. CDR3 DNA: TGTGCCACCGGGCGGGAGAGGGCAGGGAGCAAAAACATTCAGTACTTC.

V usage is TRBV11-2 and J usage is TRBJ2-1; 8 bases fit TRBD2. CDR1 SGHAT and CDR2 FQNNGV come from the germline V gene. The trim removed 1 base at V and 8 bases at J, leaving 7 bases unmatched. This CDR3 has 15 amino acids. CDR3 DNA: TGTGCCAGCAGCTTAGTGCGGGGGGTCACGGATGAGCAGTTCTTC. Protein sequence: CASSLVRGVTDEQFF.

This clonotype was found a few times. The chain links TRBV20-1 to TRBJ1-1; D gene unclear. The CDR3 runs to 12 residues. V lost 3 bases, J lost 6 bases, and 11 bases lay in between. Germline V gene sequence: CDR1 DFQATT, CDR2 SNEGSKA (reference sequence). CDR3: CSASKFEAEAFF. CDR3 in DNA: TGCAGTGCTAGCAAGTTCGAGGCTGAAGCTTTCTTT.

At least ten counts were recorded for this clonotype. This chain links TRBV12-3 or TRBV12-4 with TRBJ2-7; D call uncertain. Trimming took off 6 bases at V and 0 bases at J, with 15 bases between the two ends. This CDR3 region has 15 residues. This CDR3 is CASRIRSPSSYEQYF. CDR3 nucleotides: TGTGCCAGCAGGATTCGATCCCCGAGCTCCTACGAGCAGTACTTC.

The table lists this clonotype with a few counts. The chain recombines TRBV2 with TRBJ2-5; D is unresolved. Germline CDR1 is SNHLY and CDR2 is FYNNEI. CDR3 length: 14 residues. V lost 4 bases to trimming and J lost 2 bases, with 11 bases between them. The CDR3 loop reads CASSALGRQETQYF. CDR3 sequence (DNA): TGTGCCAGCAGTGCCCTCGGCAGACAAGAGACCCAGTACTTC. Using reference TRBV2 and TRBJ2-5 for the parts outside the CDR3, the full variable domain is EPEVTQTPSHQVTQMGQEVILRCVPISNHLYFYWYRQILGQKVEFLVSFYNNEISEKSEIFDDQFSVERPDGSNFTLKIRSTKLEDSAMYFCASSALGRQETQYFGPGTRLLVL.

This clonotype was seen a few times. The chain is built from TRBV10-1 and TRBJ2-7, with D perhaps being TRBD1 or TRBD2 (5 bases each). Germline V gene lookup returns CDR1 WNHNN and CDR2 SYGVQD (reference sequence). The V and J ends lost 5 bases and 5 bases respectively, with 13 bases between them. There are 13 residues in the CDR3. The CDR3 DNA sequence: TGCGCCAGCAGTAGGGACGTCCTCAACGAGCAGTACTTC. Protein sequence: CASSRDVLNEQYF.

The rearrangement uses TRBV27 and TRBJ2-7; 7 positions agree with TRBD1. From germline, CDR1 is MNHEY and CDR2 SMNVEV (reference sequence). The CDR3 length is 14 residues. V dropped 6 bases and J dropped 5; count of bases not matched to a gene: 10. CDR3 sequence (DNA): TGTGCCAGCAGCTTCCGACAGGGCGAGGACGAGCAGTACTTC. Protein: CASSFRQGEDEQYF.

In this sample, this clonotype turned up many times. As DNA, the CDR3 is TGTGCCAGCAGCCGTGACTCAGATACGCAGTATTTT. Residues: CASSRDSDTQYF. V and J are TRBV7-2 and TRBJ2-3, with D unresolved. Trimming cost V 5 bases and J 4 bases, with 7 bases left between them. The length of the CDR3 is 12 residues. The germline V gene has CDR1 SGHTA and CDR2 FQGNSA.

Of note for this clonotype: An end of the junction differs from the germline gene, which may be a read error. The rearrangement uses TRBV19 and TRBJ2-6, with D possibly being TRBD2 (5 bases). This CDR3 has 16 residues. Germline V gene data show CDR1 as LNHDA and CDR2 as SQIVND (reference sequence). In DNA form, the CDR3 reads TGTGCCAGTACCCTGGGAGCAACTTCTGGGACCAACGTCCTGACTTTC. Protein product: CASTLGATSGTNVLTF.

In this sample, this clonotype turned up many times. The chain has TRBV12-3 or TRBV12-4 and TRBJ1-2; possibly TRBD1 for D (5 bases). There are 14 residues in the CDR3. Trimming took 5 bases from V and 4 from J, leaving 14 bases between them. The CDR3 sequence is CASSPRSGGYGYTF. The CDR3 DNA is TGTGCCAGCAGTCCCCGTAGTGGGGGCTATGGCTACACCTTC.

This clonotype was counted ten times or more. The CDR3 region has the DNA TGCAGTGCTAGCGGGGAAAAAAACATTCAGTACTTC. Its translation is CSASGEKNIQYF. V gene TRBV20-1 combines with J gene TRBJ2-4, with a tentative D call TRBD2 (5 bases). CDR1 and CDR2 from the germline V gene are DFQATT and SNEGSKA (reference sequence). CDR3 length: 12 residues. Trimming removed 3 bases from V and 4 bases from J, with 7 bases in between.

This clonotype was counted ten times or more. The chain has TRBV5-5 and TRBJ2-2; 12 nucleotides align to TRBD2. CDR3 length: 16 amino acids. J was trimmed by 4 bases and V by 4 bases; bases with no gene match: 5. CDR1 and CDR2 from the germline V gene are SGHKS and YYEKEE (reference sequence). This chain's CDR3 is CASSRLAGDSTGELFF. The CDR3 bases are TGTGCCAGCAGCCGACTAGCGGGGGATTCCACCGGGGAGCTGTTTTTT.

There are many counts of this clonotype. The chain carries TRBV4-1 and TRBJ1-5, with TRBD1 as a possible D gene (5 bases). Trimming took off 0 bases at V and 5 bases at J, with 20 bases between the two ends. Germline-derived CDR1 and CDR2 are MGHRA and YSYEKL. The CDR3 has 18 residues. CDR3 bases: TGCGCCAGCAGCCAAGATGAAAATAGGGGACTCCTAGATCAGCCCCAGCATTTT. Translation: CASSQDENRGLLDQPQHF.

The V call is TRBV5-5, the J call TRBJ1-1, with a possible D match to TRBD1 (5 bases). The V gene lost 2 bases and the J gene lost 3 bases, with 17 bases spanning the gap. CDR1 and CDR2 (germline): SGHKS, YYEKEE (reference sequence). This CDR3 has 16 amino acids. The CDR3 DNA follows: TGTGCCAGCAGCTTAAAGGAGATCGGGGGTGACACTGAAGCTTTCTTT. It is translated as CASSLKEIGGDTEAFF.

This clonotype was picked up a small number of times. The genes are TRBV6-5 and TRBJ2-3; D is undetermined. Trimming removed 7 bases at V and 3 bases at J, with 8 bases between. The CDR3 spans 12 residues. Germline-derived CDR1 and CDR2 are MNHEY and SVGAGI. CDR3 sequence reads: CASKQSTDTQYF. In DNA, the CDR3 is TGTGCCAGCAAACAATCTACAGATACGCAGTATTTT.

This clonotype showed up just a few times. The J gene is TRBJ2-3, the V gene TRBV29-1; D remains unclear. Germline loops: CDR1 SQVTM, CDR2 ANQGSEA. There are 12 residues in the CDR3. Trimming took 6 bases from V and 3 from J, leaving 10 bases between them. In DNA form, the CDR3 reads TGCAGCGTGGCTGCGGAGACAGATACGCAGTATTTT. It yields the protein CSVAAETDTQYF.

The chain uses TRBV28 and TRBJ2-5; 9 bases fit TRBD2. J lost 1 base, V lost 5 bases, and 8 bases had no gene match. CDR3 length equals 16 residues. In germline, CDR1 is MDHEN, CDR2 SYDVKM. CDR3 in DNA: TGTGCCAGCAGTCCGAGACTAGCGGAGCTCCAAGAGACCCAGTACTTC. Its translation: CASSPRLAELQETQYF.

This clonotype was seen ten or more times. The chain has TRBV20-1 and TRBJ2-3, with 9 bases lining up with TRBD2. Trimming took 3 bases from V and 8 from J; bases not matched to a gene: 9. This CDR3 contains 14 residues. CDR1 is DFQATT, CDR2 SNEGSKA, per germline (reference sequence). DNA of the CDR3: TGCAGTGCTAGTCTTCCGGGACTAGCAGGTACGCAGTATTTT. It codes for CSASLPGLAGTQYF.

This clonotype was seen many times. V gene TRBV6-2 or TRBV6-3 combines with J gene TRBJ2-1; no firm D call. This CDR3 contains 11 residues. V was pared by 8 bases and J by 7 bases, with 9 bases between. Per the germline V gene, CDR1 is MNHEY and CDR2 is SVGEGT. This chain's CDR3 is CASREANEQFF. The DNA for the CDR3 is TGTGCCAGCCGAGAGGCAAATGAGCAGTTCTTC.

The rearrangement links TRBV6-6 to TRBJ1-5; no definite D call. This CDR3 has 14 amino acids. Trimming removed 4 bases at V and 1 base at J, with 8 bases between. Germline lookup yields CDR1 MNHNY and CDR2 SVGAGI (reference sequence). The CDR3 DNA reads TGTGCCAGCAGTTTGGACGGAAGCAATCAGCCCCAGCATTTT. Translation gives CASSLDGSNQPQHF.